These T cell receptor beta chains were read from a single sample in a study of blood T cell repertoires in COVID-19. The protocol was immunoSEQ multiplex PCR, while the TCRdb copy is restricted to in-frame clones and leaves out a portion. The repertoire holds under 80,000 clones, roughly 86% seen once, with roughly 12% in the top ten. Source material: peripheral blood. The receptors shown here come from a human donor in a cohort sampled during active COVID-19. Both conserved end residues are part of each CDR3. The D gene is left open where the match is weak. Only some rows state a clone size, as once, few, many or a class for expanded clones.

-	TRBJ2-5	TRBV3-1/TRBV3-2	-	TGTGCCAGCAGCCAGGCAGAGACCCAGTACTTC	CASSQAETQYF
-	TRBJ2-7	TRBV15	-	TGTGCCACCAGCGCGGGCCAATCCTACGAGCAGTACTTC	CATSAGQSYEQYF
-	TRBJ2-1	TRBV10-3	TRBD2	TGTGCCATCAGCACTAGCGGCAATGAGCAGTTCTTC	CAISTSGNEQFF
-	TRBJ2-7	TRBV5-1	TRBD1	TGCGCCAGCAATGGGCAGGGGGAATTCGGGGACGAGCAGTACTTC	CASNGQGEFGDEQYF
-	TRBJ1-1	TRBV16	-	TGTGCCAGCAGCCCCCGGGGGAGGGGGAACACTGAAGCTTTCTTT	CASSPRGRGNTEAFF
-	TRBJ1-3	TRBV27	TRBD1	TGTGCCAGCAGTCCCACGACAGGGAGCTCTGGAAACACCATATATTTT	CASSPTTGSSGNTIYF
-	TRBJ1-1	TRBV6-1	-	TGTGCCAGCAGTGAAGGACATGAAGCTTTCTTT	CASSEGHEAFF
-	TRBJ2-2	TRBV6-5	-	TGTGCCAGCAGTCATGGAGGCATGTCCGGGGAGCTGTTTTTT	CASSHGGMSGELFF
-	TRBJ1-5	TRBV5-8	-	TGTGCCAGCAGAGGAAGGGGACTAAGCAATCAGCCCCAGCATTTT	CASRGRGLSNQPQHF
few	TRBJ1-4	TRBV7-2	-	TGTGCCAGCAGCGGGGGGGGAATCGGTGAAAAACTGTTTTTT	CASSGGGIGEKLFF
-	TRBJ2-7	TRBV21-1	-	TGTGCCAGCAGCAAAATAAGTCGTCTGGGGCAGGGGGGCTACGAGCAGTACTTC	CASSKISRLGQGGYEQYF
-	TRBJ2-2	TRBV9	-	TGTGCCAGCAGCGTCCAGAACACCGGGGAGCTGTTTTTT	CASSVQNTGELFF
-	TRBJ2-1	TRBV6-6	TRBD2	TGTGCCAGCAGTTACGGGGCGGGGGGCGCATACAATGAGCAGTTCTTC	CASSYGAGGAYNEQFF
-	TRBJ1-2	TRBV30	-	TGTGCCTGGAGTAATCCCGGGACACGGGATGGCTACACCTTC	CAWSNPGTRDGYTF
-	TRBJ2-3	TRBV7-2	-	TGTGCCAGCAGCTTAGGAAGCGCGCGGCCAGATACGCAGTATTTT	CASSLGSARPDTQYF
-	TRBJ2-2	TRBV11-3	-	TGTGCCAGCAGCTTACAGGGTACGAACACCGGGGAGCTGTTTTTT	CASSLQGTNTGELFF
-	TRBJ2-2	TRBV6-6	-	TGTGCCAGCAGTTACCGGGGAGGGAACACCGGGGAGCTGTTTTTT	CASSYRGGNTGELFF
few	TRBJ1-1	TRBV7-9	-	TGTGCCAGCACCTTAGACGGGAGCACTGAAGCTTTCTTT	CASTLDGSTEAFF
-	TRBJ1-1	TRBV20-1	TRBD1	TGCAGCAGGGGGGACACTGAAGCTTTCTTT	CSRGDTEAFF
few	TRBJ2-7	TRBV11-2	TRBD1	TGTGCCAGCAGCCTCGGGACAGTTCAGTACTTC	CASSLGTVQYF
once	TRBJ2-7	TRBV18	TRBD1	TGTGCCAGCTCACCGACAGGGTCCTACGAGCAGTACTTC	CASSPTGSYEQYF
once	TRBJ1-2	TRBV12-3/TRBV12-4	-	TGTGCCAGCAGTCTTCAGGCCCGGTCGGGGTACACCTTC	CASSLQARSGYTF